This TCR beta chain was obtained from a study of shared clonotypes between healthy human individuals. Broader study findings: The low donor count limited represented genetic and exposure-history diversity.

The germline V gene has CDR1 SGHRS and CDR2 YFSETQ. V was cut by 4 bases and J by 0 bases, with 9 bases left in between. The CDR3 contains 14 residues. Concerning this clone itself: What it binds is unknown. Within the sample, other DNA sequences also encode this same CDR3.

Every subset had its genomic DNA shared out evenly among several immunoSEQ plates. Data came from immunoSEQ multiplex PCR; TCRdb stores just in-frame clones and leaves some out. The sample shows about a million clones, more than 65% of them seen only once. The sequenced material came from memory CD4+ T cells sorted from blood. The subset denotes: CD45RA-negative fraction. This receptor was obtained from a man aged 18 to 35 in good health. The V gene is TRBV5-1, the J gene TRBJ2-3; tentatively, D is TRBD1 (5 bases). In DNA form, the CDR3 reads TGCGCCAGCAGCCCAGACAGTAGCACAGATACGCAGTATTTT. It specifies CASSPDSSTDTQYF. The full variable domain, its missing parts supplied by reference TRBV5-1 and TRBJ2-3, is KAGVTQTPRYLIKTRGQQVTLSCSPISGHRSVSWYQQTPGQGLQFLFEYFSETQRNKGNFPGRFSGRQFSNSRSEMNVSTLELGDSALYLCASSPDSSTDTQYFGPGTRLTVL.